One sample yielded the 26 T cell receptor beta chains listed below, sequenced in a study of blood T cell repertoires in COVID-19. This table comes from immunoSEQ multiplex PCR, and its TCRdb copy is limited to in-frame clones, with some not included. The table records just over 300,000 clones, 89% of them present only once. The sequencing sample was made of PBMCs or T cells enriched from blood (not recorded which). The receptor source for this set is a woman aged 40 to 55 who had recovered from COVID-19.

The table lists this clone with a count of one. The V call is TRBV9, the J call TRBJ2-1, with TRBD1 identical over 9 bases. CDR3 length: 15 amino acids. The ends lost 3 bases at V and 7 bases at J; junction bases unmatched: 8. The germline V gene has CDR1 SGDLS and CDR2 YYNGEE. The DNA for the CDR3 is TGTGCCAGCAGCGCGCGGGACAGGGAGTTAAATGAGCAGTTCTTC. Its protein product is CASSARDRELNEQFF.

The chain couples TRBV4-3 to TRBJ2-3, with TRBD2 identical over 9 bases. The CDR3 consists of 16 residues. CDR1 LGHNA and CDR2 YSLEER come from the germline V gene. J was trimmed by 3 bases and V by 0 bases; bases with no gene match: 4. The CDR3, as DNA: TGCGCCAGCAGCCAAGAGGGCGGGAGGGGTACAGATACGCAGTATTTT. This codes for CASSQEGGRGTDTQYF.

The genes are TRBV7-2 and TRBJ2-7; the D gene is possibly TRBD1 (6 bases). The V gene lost 8 bases and the J gene lost 2 bases, with 16 bases spanning the gap. Germline loops: CDR1 SGHTA, CDR2 FQGNSA. The CDR3 has 14 residues. CDR3 sequence: CASGLVRGTYEQYF. In DNA form, the CDR3 reads TGTGCCAGCGGCCTCGTTAGGGGGACCTACGAGCAGTACTTC.

The chain combines TRBV12-3 or TRBV12-4 with TRBJ2-1; no clear D gene. This CDR3 is 13 amino acids long. With 3 bases removed from V and 2 bases from J, the gap between germline ends came to 5 bases. CDR3 protein: CASSFRTYNEQFF. The CDR3 DNA reads TGTGCCAGCAGTTTCAGAACCTACAATGAGCAGTTCTTC.

This clone was found once. The CDR3 DNA is TGTGCCTGGAGTCAAGGACTAGCGGGGGTCACAGATACGCAGTATTTT. It codes for CAWSQGLAGVTDTQYF. The chain has TRBV30 and TRBJ2-3; 13 bases are a match to TRBD2. Germline lookup yields CDR1 GTSNPN and CDR2 SVGIG (reference sequence). With 2 bases clipped from V and 2 bases from J, the junction kept 4 bases outside the gene matches. CDR3 length: 16 amino acids.

The rearrangement joins TRBV7-9 to TRBJ1-3; a possible D gene is TRBD1 (6 bases). Germline loops: CDR1 SEHNR, CDR2 FQNEAQ (reference sequence). Trimming removed 6 bases at V and 0 bases at J, with 9 bases between. The CDR3 has 14 amino acids. CDR3 in amino acids: CASREQGSGNTIYF. CDR3 coding DNA: TGTGCCAGCAGGGAACAGGGCTCTGGAAACACCATATATTTT.

V and J are TRBV28 and TRBJ1-2; the D gene is possibly TRBD1 (5 bases). Trimming removed 6 bases from V and 8 bases from J, with 13 bases in between. Germline CDR1 is MDHEN and CDR2 is SYDVKM. The CDR3 spans 12 residues. The CDR3 loop is CASSSDRRGYTF. For the CDR3, the DNA is TGTGCCAGCAGCTCCGACAGACGAGGCTACACCTTC.

The V gene is TRBV10-3, the J gene TRBJ2-3; 12 bases match TRBD2. V dropped 9 bases and J dropped 4; count of bases not matched to a gene: 2. Germline V gene sequence: CDR1 ENHRY, CDR2 SYGVKD. The CDR3 runs to 13 residues. The CDR3 spells CAILAGGADTQYF. The CDR3 DNA is TGTGCCATACTAGCGGGGGGTGCAGATACGCAGTATTTT.

The CDR3 loop is CASSYTRGSNQPQHF. The CDR3 region has the DNA TGTGCCAGCAGTTACACCCGGGGATCTAATCAGCCCCAGCATTTT. V gene TRBV6-5 combines with J gene TRBJ1-5; D gene unclear. CDR3 length: 15 residues. The V end lost 2 bases, the J end lost 4 bases, and 12 bases lay between the germline ends. Germline loops: CDR1 MNHEY, CDR2 SVGAGI.

The V and J genes are TRBV7-2 and TRBJ1-6, with 7 bases that match TRBD1. Germline V gene lookup returns CDR1 SGHTA and CDR2 FQGNSA. The CDR3 extends over 17 amino acids. With 3 bases clipped from V and 4 bases from J, the junction kept 9 bases outside the gene matches. In nucleotides, the CDR3 is TGTGCCAGCAGCTTCCCCGCAGGGGGATCGTATAATTCACCCCTCCACTTT. Its translation is CASSFPAGGSYNSPLHF. The variable domain in full, completed from reference TRBV7-2 and TRBJ1-6, reads GAGVSQSPSNKVTEKGKDVELRCDPISGHTALYWYRQSLGQGLEFLIYFQGNSAPDKSGLPSDRFSAERTGGSVSTLTIQRTQQEDSAVYLCASSFPAGGSYNSPLHFGNGTRLTVT.

The gene calls are TRBV30 and TRBJ2-1; TRBD2 agrees at 8 bases. Losses at the gene ends were 0 bases for V and 4 bases for J; bases not matched to a gene: 5. The CDR3 extends over 15 amino acids. Germline CDR1 is GTSNPN and CDR2 is SVGIG (reference sequence). The CDR3 here is CAWSVDSGEYNEQFF. CDR3 in DNA: TGTGCCTGGAGTGTAGATAGCGGGGAATACAATGAGCAGTTCTTC.

The chain recombines TRBV19 with TRBJ1-2; TRBD1 matches 7 bases. Germline trimming cut 9 bases from V and 6 bases from J; bases unmatched to any gene: 13. Germline V lookup: CDR1 LNHDA, CDR2 SQIVND (reference sequence). The CDR3 is 14 amino acids. CDR3 DNA sequence: TGTGCCAGCCACCTCCTCGACAGGGACGATGGCTACACCTTC. Encoded protein: CASHLLDRDDGYTF. The full variable domain, rest sourced from reference TRBV19 and TRBJ1-2, is DGGITQSPKYLFRKEGQNVTLSCEQNLNHDAMYWYRQDPGQGLRLIYYSQIVNDFQKGDIAEGYSVSREKKESFPLTVTSAQKNPTAFYLCASHLLDRDDGYTFGSGTRLTVV.

The chain joins TRBV30 to TRBJ1-3, with 8 positions matching TRBD1. With 5 bases clipped from V and 5 bases from J, the junction kept 17 bases outside the gene matches. This CDR3 comprises 17 residues. Germline V gene sequence: CDR1 GTSNPN, CDR2 SVGIG (reference sequence). CDR3 DNA sequence: TGTGCCTGGCTCCACCGGTCCGGGACAGGAGATCGAAACACCATATATTTT. Protein: CAWLHRSGTGDRNTIYF.

This clone was found a few times. The chain has TRBV18 and TRBJ1-2; TRBD1 matches at 9 bases. Germline V gene sequence: CDR1 KGHSH, CDR2 LQKENI. The CDR3 spans 14 residues. V was pared by 2 bases and J by 6 bases, with 4 bases of the junction left unmatched. The CDR3 DNA is TGTGCCAGCTCACCAACGGGACAGGGAGATGGCTACACCTTC. It is translated as CASSPTGQGDGYTF. The full variable domain, rest sourced from reference TRBV18 and TRBJ1-2, is NAGVMQNPRHLVRRRGQEARLRCSPMKGHSHVYWYRQLPEEGLKFMVYLQKENIIDESGMPKERFSAEFPKEGPSILRIQQVVRGDSAAYFCASSPTGQGDGYTFGSGTRLTVV.

As regards this clone: An end of the junction does not agree with germline; a read error may underlie this. The chain joins TRBV7-7 to TRBJ1-3, with D hard to call. Germline V lookup: CDR1 SSHAT, CDR2 FNYEAQ (reference sequence). CDR3 length: 13 amino acids. CDR3 protein: CASSLHPGNTIYF. CDR3 DNA sequence: TGTGCTAGCAGCTTACATCCTGGAAACACCATATATTTT.

The rearrangement uses TRBV5-1 and TRBJ2-3, with TRBD2 as a possible D gene (5 bases). This CDR3 spans 15 amino acids. The V gene lost 0 bases and the J gene lost 5 bases, with 13 bases spanning the gap. Germline V CDR1 and CDR2: SGHRS, YFSETQ. This CDR3 reads CASSLDVGVEDTQYF. The CDR3 DNA follows: TGCGCCAGCAGCTTGGACGTGGGAGTCGAAGATACGCAGTATTTT.

The chain combines TRBV7-9 with TRBJ1-1; D possibly corresponds to TRBD1 (5 bases). Germline V CDR1 and CDR2: SEHNR, FQNEAQ (reference sequence). Trimming shortened V by 7 bases and J by 8 bases, and 17 bases separated the two germline ends. The CDR3 totals 13 residues. CDR3 in amino acids: CASTVDRGREAFF. The CDR3 DNA reads as TGTGCCAGCACCGTTGATCGGGGGAGGGAAGCTTTCTTT.

This chain uses TRBV28 with TRBJ2-7; 7 bases align to TRBD1. The J segment lost 6 bases and the V segment lost 6 bases, leaving 11 bases of the junction unmatched. Looked up from germline, CDR1 is MDHEN and CDR2 is SYDVKM. The CDR3 covers 14 residues. The CDR3 DNA is TGTGCCAGCAGCCCCGGGACAGAAGTATCCGAGCAGTACTTC. Translation: CASSPGTEVSEQYF.

This chain joins TRBV30 and TRBJ2-7; perhaps TRBD2 as D (6 bases). V was clipped by 5 bases and J by 2 bases, with 16 bases between them. Looked up from germline, CDR1 is GTSNPN and CDR2 is SVGIG (reference sequence). The CDR3 is made up of 14 amino acids. CDR3 sequence: CAWGGFQRAYEQYF. The CDR3 coding sequence is TGTGCCTGGGGGGGGTTTCAGCGGGCCTACGAGCAGTACTTC.

V and J are TRBV7-3 and TRBJ2-5; 8 bases align to TRBD2. This CDR3 has 13 residues. Per germline, CDR1 SGHTA and CDR2 FQGTGA. After removal of 5 bases from V and 5 bases from J, the junction contained 4 bases not matched to a gene. The DNA for the CDR3 is TGTGCCAGCAGCGGGACTAGTAGCGAGACCCAGTACTTC. Its translation is CASSGTSSETQYF.

The chain joins TRBV6-6 to TRBJ2-3; D call uncertain. Looked up from germline, CDR1 is MNHNY and CDR2 is SVGAGI (reference sequence). Deletions cut 7 bases from V and 4 bases from J, with 9 bases between. The CDR3 loop spans 12 amino acids. CDR3 DNA sequence: TGTGCCAGCACAATGAGCCCAGATACGCAGTATTTT. Its translation is CASTMSPDTQYF.

The J gene is TRBJ2-7, the V gene TRBV6-1; the match to TRBD2 covers 11 bases. Unmatched junction bases numbered 3, after V lost 3 bases and J lost 2 bases. The germline V gene encodes CDR1 MNHNS and CDR2 SASEGT. The CDR3 is 15 amino acids. The CDR3 spells CASSELSGRAYEQYF. The CDR3 nucleotides are TGTGCCAGCAGTGAGCTTAGCGGGAGGGCCTACGAGCAGTACTTC.

The rearrangement joins TRBV27 to TRBJ1-6, with D maybe TRBD1 (5 bases). This CDR3 region has 15 residues. Trimming pared 2 bases from V and 6 bases from J, leaving 11 bases between. Germline V gene lookup returns CDR1 MNHEY and CDR2 SMNVEV (reference sequence). The CDR3 coding sequence is TGTGCCAGCAGTTTACAGGGTAGGGGTAATTCACCCCTCCACTTT. Protein: CASSLQGRGNSPLHF.

This chain joins TRBV12-5 and TRBJ2-7; 11 bases map to TRBD1. The germline gives CDR1 LGHNT, CDR2 FRNRAP. The CDR3 runs 16 residues. J lost 4 bases, V lost 0 bases, and 5 bases had no gene match. DNA of the CDR3: TGTGCTAGTGGTTTGGTACTCGGGACAGGGGGTTACGAGCAGTACTTC. The encoded protein is CASGLVLGTGGYEQYF.

This clone showed up just once. The chain employs TRBV23-1 and TRBJ1-2; 7 bases match TRBD1. TRBV23-1 is known as an ORF, though its function is uncertain. This CDR3 contains 13 residues. After removal of 6 bases from V and 4 bases from J, the junction contained 5 bases not matched to a gene. CDR3 protein: CASSKTGSYGYTF. The DNA for the CDR3 is TGCGCCAGCAGCAAGACAGGGTCCTATGGCTACACCTTC.

The rearrangement joins TRBV19 to TRBJ2-3, with D unresolved. Trimming shortened V by 5 bases and J by 6 bases, and 6 bases separated the two germline ends. This CDR3 has 11 amino acids. In germline, CDR1 is LNHDA, CDR2 SQIVND (reference sequence). CDR3 loop: CASSLTDTQYF. CDR3 DNA: TGTGCCAGTAGTCTCACTGATACGCAGTATTTT.